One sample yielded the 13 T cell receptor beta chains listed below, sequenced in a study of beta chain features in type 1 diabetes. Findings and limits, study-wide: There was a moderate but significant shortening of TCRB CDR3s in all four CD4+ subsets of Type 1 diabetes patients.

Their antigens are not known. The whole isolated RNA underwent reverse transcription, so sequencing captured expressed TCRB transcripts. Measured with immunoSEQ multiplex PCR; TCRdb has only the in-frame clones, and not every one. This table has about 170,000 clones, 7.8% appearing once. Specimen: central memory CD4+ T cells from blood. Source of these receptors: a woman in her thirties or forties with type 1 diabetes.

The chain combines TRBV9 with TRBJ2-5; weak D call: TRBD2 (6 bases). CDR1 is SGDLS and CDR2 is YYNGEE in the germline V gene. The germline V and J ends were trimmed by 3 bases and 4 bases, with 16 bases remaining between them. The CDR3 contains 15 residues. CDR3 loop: CASSGPGPAGETQYF. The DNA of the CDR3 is TGTGCCAGCAGCGGACCGGGACCAGCGGGAGAGACCCAGTACTTC.

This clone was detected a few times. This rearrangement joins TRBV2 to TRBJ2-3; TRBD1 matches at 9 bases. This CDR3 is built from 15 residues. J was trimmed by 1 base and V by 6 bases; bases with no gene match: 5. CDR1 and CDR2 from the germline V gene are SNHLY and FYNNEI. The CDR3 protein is CASRRGDRGTDTQYF. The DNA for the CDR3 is TGTGCCAGCAGGAGGGGGGACAGGGGCACAGATACGCAGTATTTT.

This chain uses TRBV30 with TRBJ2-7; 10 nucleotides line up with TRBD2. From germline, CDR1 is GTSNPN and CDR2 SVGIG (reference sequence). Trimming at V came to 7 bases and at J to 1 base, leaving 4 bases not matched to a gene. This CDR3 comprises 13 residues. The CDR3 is CALIAGGSYEQYF. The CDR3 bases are TGTGCCTTAATAGCGGGGGGATCCTACGAGCAGTACTTC.

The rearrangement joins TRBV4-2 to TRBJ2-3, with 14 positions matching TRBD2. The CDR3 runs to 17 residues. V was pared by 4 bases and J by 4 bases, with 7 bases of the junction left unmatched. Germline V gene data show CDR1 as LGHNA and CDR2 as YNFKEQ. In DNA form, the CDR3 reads TGTGCCAGCAGCCTAACGGGGACTAGCGGGAGTTCAGATACGCAGTATTTT. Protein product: CASSLTGTSGSSDTQYF.

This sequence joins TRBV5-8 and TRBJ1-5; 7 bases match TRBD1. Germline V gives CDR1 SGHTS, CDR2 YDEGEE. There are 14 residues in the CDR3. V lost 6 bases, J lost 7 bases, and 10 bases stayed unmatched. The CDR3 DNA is TGTGCCAGCATCCGGGACAGTTCTCAACAGCCCCAGCATTTT. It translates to CASIRDSSQQPQHF.

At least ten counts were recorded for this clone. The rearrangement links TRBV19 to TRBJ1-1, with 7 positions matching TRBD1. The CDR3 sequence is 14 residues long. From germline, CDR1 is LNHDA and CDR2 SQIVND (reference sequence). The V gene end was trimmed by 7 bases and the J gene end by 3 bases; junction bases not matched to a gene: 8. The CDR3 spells CASTQGFSDTEAFF. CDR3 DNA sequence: TGTGCCAGTACACAGGGGTTTTCGGACACTGAAGCTTTCTTT.

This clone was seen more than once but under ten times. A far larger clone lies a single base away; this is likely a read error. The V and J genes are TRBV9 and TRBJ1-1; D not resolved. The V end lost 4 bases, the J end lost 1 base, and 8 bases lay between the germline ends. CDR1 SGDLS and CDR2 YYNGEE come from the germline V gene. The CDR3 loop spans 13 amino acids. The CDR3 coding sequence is TGTGCCAGCAGCTCCCGGGGGAACACTGAAGCTTTCTTT. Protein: CASSSRGNTEAFF.

CDR3 DNA sequence: TGTGCCAGCAGCTTCTTCTGGGAGGAAAGCTATGGCTACACCTTC. Residues: CASSFFWEESYGYTF. The chain recombines TRBV7-3 with TRBJ1-2; D is unclear. This CDR3 spans 15 amino acids. Trimming took off 3 bases at V and 4 bases at J, with 15 bases between the two ends. Germline-derived CDR1 and CDR2 are SGHTA and FQGTGA. Combining the CDR3 with reference TRBV7-3 and TRBJ1-2 gives the whole variable domain GAGVSQTPSNKVTEKGKYVELRCDPISGHTALYWYRQSLGQGPEFLIYFQGTGAADDSGLPNDRFFAVRPEGSVSTLKIQRTERGDSAVYLCASSFFWEESYGYTFGSGTRLTVV.

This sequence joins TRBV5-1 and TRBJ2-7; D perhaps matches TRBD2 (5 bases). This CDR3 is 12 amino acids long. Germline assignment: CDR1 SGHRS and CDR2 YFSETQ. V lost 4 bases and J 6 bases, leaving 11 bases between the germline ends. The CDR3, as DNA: TGCGCCAGCAGCGCGGACTCGAGCGAGCAGTACTTC. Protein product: CASSADSSEQYF.

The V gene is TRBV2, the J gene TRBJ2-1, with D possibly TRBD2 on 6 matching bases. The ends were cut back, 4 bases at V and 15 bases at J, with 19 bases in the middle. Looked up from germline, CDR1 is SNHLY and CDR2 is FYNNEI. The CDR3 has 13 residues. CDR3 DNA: TGTGCCAGCAGTGGGGTAGGACCGGCGGGGCGGTTCTTC. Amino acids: CASSGVGPAGRFF. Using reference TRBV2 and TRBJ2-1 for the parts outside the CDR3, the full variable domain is EPEVTQTPSHQVTQMGQEVILRCVPISNHLYFYWYRQILGQKVEFLVSFYNNEISEKSEIFDDQFSVERPDGSNFTLKIRSTKLEDSAMYFCASSGVGPAGRFFGPGTRLTVL.

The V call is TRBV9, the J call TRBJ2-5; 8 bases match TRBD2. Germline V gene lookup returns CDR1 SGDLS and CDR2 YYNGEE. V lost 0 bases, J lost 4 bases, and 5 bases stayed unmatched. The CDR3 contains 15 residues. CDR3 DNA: TGTGCCAGCAGCGTAGCGGTTAGCGGGGTAGAGACCCAGTACTTC. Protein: CASSVAVSGVETQYF.

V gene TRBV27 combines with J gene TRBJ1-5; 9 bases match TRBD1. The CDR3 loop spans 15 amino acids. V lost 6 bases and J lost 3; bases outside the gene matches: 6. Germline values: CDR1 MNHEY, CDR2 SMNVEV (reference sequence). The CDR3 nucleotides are TGTGCCAGCAGGACCGGGACAGGGTACAATCAGCCCCAGCATTTT. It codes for CASRTGTGYNQPQHF.

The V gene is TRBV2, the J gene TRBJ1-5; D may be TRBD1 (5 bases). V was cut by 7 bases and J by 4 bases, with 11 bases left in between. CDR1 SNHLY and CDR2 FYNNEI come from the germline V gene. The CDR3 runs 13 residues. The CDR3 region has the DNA TGTGCCAGCAAAGGACAATCAAATCAGCCCCAGCATTTT. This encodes CASKGQSNQPQHF.